This passage covers 31 T cell receptor beta chains from one sample sequenced in a study of blood T cell repertoires in COVID-19. Some clones are missing from TCRdb's copy, which holds only in-frame ones; the method was immunoSEQ multiplex PCR. The sample holds 200,000 or so clones, 80% to 90% seen once. The sample taken for sequencing was PBMCs or T cells enriched from blood (not recorded which). The receptor set was obtained from a woman aged 18-29 years in a cohort exposed to, infected with or recovered from COVID-19 (not recorded which).

This sequence joins TRBV6-5 and TRBJ1-2; D perhaps matches TRBD1 (6 bases). There are 15 residues in the CDR3. Deletions cut 0 bases from V and 0 bases from J, with 8 bases between. Germline V lookup: CDR1 MNHEY, CDR2 SVGAGI. The CDR3 reads CASSYSPGANYGYTF. CDR3 DNA sequence: TGTGCCAGCAGTTACTCGCCAGGGGCTAACTATGGCTACACCTTC.

The chain joins TRBV3-1 (or the pseudogene TRBV3-2) to TRBJ1-5; tentatively, D is TRBD1 (5 bases). Germline V gene lookup returns CDR1 LGHDT and CDR2 YNNKEL (reference sequence). The CDR3 totals 14 residues. V lost 0 bases and J lost 6, with 9 bases in between. CDR3 sequence (DNA): TGTGCCAGCAGCCAAGACAGGGTGTCTCAGCCCCAGCATTTT. It specifies CASSQDRVSQPQHF.

The chain uses TRBV5-1 and TRBJ2-1; D is uncertain. The CDR3 contains 15 residues. Germline-derived CDR1 and CDR2 are SGHRS and YFSETQ. V lost 0 bases and J lost 0, with 7 bases in between. This CDR3 is CASSLDRNSYNEQFF. In DNA, the CDR3 is TGCGCCAGCAGCTTGGACAGAAACTCCTACAATGAGCAGTTCTTC.

This clone showed up just once. The genes are TRBV27 and TRBJ1-2; D is perhaps TRBD1 (6 bases). The CDR3 covers 16 residues. Germline CDR1 MNHEY, CDR2 SMNVEV (reference sequence). V lost 0 bases and J 6 bases, leaving 17 bases between the germline ends. CDR3 sequence (DNA): TGTGCCAGCAGTTTATCGGCACAGGGTTATGGGCATGGCTACACCTTC. Amino acid sequence: CASSLSAQGYGHGYTF.

This chain connects TRBV27 to TRBJ2-7; 11 bases map to TRBD2. The V and J ends lost 7 bases and 7 bases, in that order; junction bases with no gene match: 6. The CDR3 sequence is 13 residues long. Germline V gene sequence: CDR1 MNHEY, CDR2 SMNVEV (reference sequence). The DNA for the CDR3 is TGTGCCAGCATGATAGCGGGGGGGGGAGAGCAGTACTTC. Its protein product is CASMIAGGGEQYF.

This clone has a single count. The chain joins TRBV28 to TRBJ1-2; the D is unclear. Germline loops: CDR1 MDHEN, CDR2 SYDVKM. V was trimmed by 4 bases and J by 7 bases, leaving 10 bases between them. The CDR3 is 12 amino acids. This CDR3 is CASSWSRSGYTF. The CDR3 DNA reads TGTGCCAGCAGTTGGAGCAGAAGTGGCTACACCTTC.

DNA for the CDR3: TGTGCCAGCTCACCCCAGGACAGGATTCAGCCCCAGCATTTT. Residues: CASSPQDRIQPQHF. The rearrangement uses TRBV18 and TRBJ1-5, with 7 nucleotides matching TRBD1. The CDR3 totals 14 residues. Losses at the gene ends were 3 bases for V and 6 bases for J; bases not matched to a gene: 5. Looked up from germline, CDR1 is KGHSH and CDR2 is LQKENI.

The chain joins TRBV5-4 to TRBJ1-1, with 8 positions matching TRBD1. After removal of 5 bases from V and 5 bases from J, the junction contained 8 bases not matched to a gene. The CDR3 has 14 residues. Per germline, CDR1 SGHNT and CDR2 YYREEE (reference sequence). CDR3 nucleotides: TGTGCCAGCAGAACAGAAACAGGGGGAACTGAAGCTTTCTTT. It codes for CASRTETGGTEAFF.

The gene calls are TRBV24-1 and TRBJ2-1; possibly TRBD2 for D (5 bases). V lost 6 bases and J 5 bases, leaving 13 bases between the germline ends. The germline gives CDR1 KGHDR, CDR2 SFDVKD. The CDR3 contains 14 residues. The CDR3 loop reads CATSRAGGDNEQFF. Written as DNA, the CDR3 is TGTGCCACCAGTAGGGCGGGTGGGGACAATGAGCAGTTCTTC.

This clone was seen only once. This sequence joins TRBV7-6 and TRBJ2-1; TRBD2 matches at 7 bases. The V and J ends lost 3 bases and 4 bases, in that order; junction bases with no gene match: 9. The CDR3 extends over 16 amino acids. Looked up from germline, CDR1 is SGHVS and CDR2 is FNYEAQ. The CDR3 reads CASSFSRDYVYNEQFF. The DNA for the CDR3 is TGTGCCAGCAGCTTTTCCCGGGACTACGTTTACAATGAGCAGTTCTTC.

J is TRBJ2-2 and V is TRBV18; D may be TRBD1 (5 bases). The CDR3 is 14 residues long. The V gene's germline CDR1 is KGHSH and CDR2 LQKENI. V was shortened by 1 base and J by 2 bases, with 5 bases between the two germline ends. CDR3 sequence (DNA): TGTGCCAGCTCACCACGGGGCAACACCGGGGAGCTGTTTTTT. Protein: CASSPRGNTGELFF.

The rearrangement uses TRBV19 and TRBJ1-2; D is perhaps TRBD1 (6 bases). Germline CDR1 reads LNHDA; CDR2 reads SQIVND (reference sequence). The CDR3 sequence is 17 residues long. V lost 3 bases to trimming and J lost 4 bases, with 21 bases between them. This chain's CDR3 is CASSIPIPTGSLYGYTF. In DNA form, the CDR3 reads TGTGCCAGTAGTATTCCGATACCGACAGGTTCCCTCTATGGCTACACCTTC.

The chain couples TRBV11-3 to TRBJ1-2, with D possibly being TRBD1 (5 bases). The CDR3 runs to 14 residues. Looked up from germline, CDR1 is SGHNT and CDR2 is YENEEA. V was trimmed by 2 bases and J by 4 bases, leaving 11 bases between them. In DNA, the CDR3 is TGTGCCAGCAGCTTATTCGACAGCCCCTATGGCTACACCTTC. Its translation: CASSLFDSPYGYTF.

V gene TRBV10-3 combines with J gene TRBJ2-7; possible D gene TRBD1, 6 bases. Trimming took off 8 bases at V and 4 bases at J, with 15 bases between the two ends. From germline, CDR1 is ENHRY and CDR2 SYGVKD. This CDR3 comprises 13 residues. Here the CDR3 DNA reads TGTGCCATCGGTTACAGGGACCTGTACGAGCAGTACTTC. Translated, it gives CAIGYRDLYEQYF.

V usage is TRBV5-5 and J usage is TRBJ2-3; TRBD2 agrees at 8 bases. Germline assignment: CDR1 SGHKS and CDR2 YYEKEE (reference sequence). Trimming removed 3 bases from V and 2 bases from J; junction bases left unmatched: 8. There are 16 residues in the CDR3. The CDR3 DNA reads TGTGCCAGCAGCTCCCGGGCGGGAGGACTCACAGATACGCAGTATTTT. This encodes CASSSRAGGLTDTQYF. Filled out from reference TRBV5-5 and TRBJ2-3, the complete variable domain reads DAGVTQSPTHLIKTRGQQVTLRCSPISGHKSVSWYQQVLGQGPQFIFQYYEKEERGRGNFPDRFSARQFPNYSSELNVNALLLGDSALYLCASSSRAGGLTDTQYFGPGTRLTVL.

J is TRBJ2-3 and V is TRBV6-4; tentatively, D is TRBD2 (6 bases). V gave up 4 bases and J gave up 1 base, with 12 bases separating them. This CDR3 has 15 residues. Germline V gives CDR1 MRHNA, CDR2 SNTAGT. The CDR3 DNA reads as TGTGCCAGCAGTGTGACCGGGGGTGGCACAGATACGCAGTATTTT. This sequence encodes CASSVTGGGTDTQYF.

The chain joins TRBV5-8 to TRBJ1-2, with D uncertain. This CDR3 comprises 14 residues. The germline V gene encodes CDR1 SGHTS and CDR2 YDEGEE. The V end lost 0 bases, the J end lost 4 bases, and 10 bases lay between the germline ends. For the CDR3, the DNA is TGTGCCAGCAGCTTGGCGGGGAACTTCTATGGCTACACCTTC. Protein sequence: CASSLAGNFYGYTF. The complete variable domain, with remaining parts taken from reference TRBV5-8 and TRBJ1-2, reads EAGVTQSPTHLIKTRGQQATLRCSPISGHTSVYWYQQALGLGLQFLLWYDEGEERNRGNFPPRFSGRQFPNYSSELNVNALELEDSALYLCASSLAGNFYGYTFGSGTRLTVV.

CDR3 sequence reads: CSARRGLDTGELFF. In DNA, the CDR3 is TGCAGCGCCCGCAGGGGGCTGGACACCGGGGAGCTGTTTTTT. The chain recombines TRBV29-1 with TRBJ2-2; 8 bases match TRBD1. Germline V gene data show CDR1 as SQVTM and CDR2 as ANQGSEA. The V and J ends lost 7 bases and 3 bases, in that order; junction bases with no gene match: 7. The CDR3 runs to 14 residues.

The J gene is TRBJ2-1, the V gene TRBV2; D possibly corresponds to TRBD1 (5 bases). Germline-derived CDR1 and CDR2 are SNHLY and FYNNEI. CDR3 length: 14 amino acids. V dropped 3 bases and J dropped 6 bases, with 12 bases sitting between them. CDR3 sequence: CASSDPGPANEQFF. CDR3 coding DNA: TGTGCCAGCAGTGATCCAGGGCCGGCCAATGAGCAGTTCTTC.

The chain combines TRBV10-2 with TRBJ2-7; a possible D gene is TRBD1 (6 bases). The CDR3 sequence is 12 residues long. The germline V and J ends were trimmed by 5 bases and 3 bases, with 8 bases remaining between them. Germline V CDR1 and CDR2: WSHSY, SAAADI. CDR3 nucleotide sequence: TGCGCCAGCAGTCTGGACAGCTACGAGCAGTACTTC. Protein: CASSLDSYEQYF.

This chain connects TRBV19 to TRBJ2-3, with a weak D call TRBD2 (6 bases). In germline, CDR1 is LNHDA, CDR2 SQIVND (reference sequence). The CDR3 loop spans 15 amino acids. V was trimmed by 2 bases and J by 3 bases, leaving 12 bases between them. This CDR3 is CASSIRRGVTDTQYF. The CDR3 region has the DNA TGTGCCAGTAGTATACGGCGCGGGGTTACAGATACGCAGTATTTT.

The chain joins TRBV13 to TRBJ2-3; 10 bases fit TRBD2. The germline V gene has CDR1 PRHDT and CDR2 FYEKMQ (reference sequence). V lost 5 bases, J lost 5 bases, and 4 bases stayed unmatched. There are 14 residues in the CDR3. The CDR3 DNA reads TGTGCCAGCAGCGTCACTAGCGGGATAGATACGCAGTATTTT. Its protein is CASSVTSGIDTQYF. Supplemented by reference TRBV13 and TRBJ2-3, the full variable domain reads AAGVIQSPRHLIKEKRETATLKCYPIPRHDTVYWYQQGPGQDPQFLISFYEKMQSDKGSIPDRFSAQQFSDYHSELNMSSLELGDSALYFCASSVTSGIDTQYFGPGTRLTVL.

The chain uses TRBV28 and TRBJ2-6; possibly TRBD1 for D (5 bases). The CDR3 length is 17 residues. CDR1 and CDR2 from the germline V gene are MDHEN and SYDVKM. V was clipped by 4 bases and J by 0 bases, with 13 bases between them. The CDR3: CASSSWGGRSGANVLTF. DNA of the CDR3: TGTGCCAGCAGTTCCTGGGGCGGCCGCTCTGGGGCCAACGTCCTGACTTTC.

The chain carries TRBV5-8 and TRBJ2-1, with D tentatively TRBD2 (6 bases). V lost 0 bases, J lost 8 bases, and 9 bases lay in between. The V gene's germline CDR1 is SGHTS and CDR2 YDEGEE. This CDR3 is built from 13 residues. The CDR3 region is CASSLGLVDEQFF. For the CDR3, the DNA is TGTGCCAGCAGCTTGGGACTAGTTGATGAGCAGTTCTTC.

The V and J genes are TRBV29-1 and TRBJ1-1, with a tentative D call TRBD1 (6 bases). CDR1 SQVTM and CDR2 ANQGSEA come from the germline V gene. This CDR3 has 14 amino acids. V lost 5 bases, J lost 0 bases, and 13 bases lay in between. CDR3 sequence: CSVQHRVVNTEAFF. The CDR3 DNA is TGCAGCGTTCAACACAGGGTAGTGAACACTGAAGCTTTCTTT.

The table lists this clone with a count of one. The J gene is TRBJ1-1, the V gene TRBV7-9; D perhaps matches TRBD1 (6 bases). Germline V CDR1 and CDR2: SEHNR, FQNEAQ (reference sequence). V gave up 2 bases and J gave up 5 bases, with 12 bases separating them. This CDR3 has 14 residues. The DNA for the CDR3 is TGTGCCAGCAGCTTATGGCCAGGGGAAACTGAAGCTTTCTTT. Its translation is CASSLWPGETEAFF.

The CDR3 DNA follows: TGTGCCAGCAGTTCAACCCGTCTTCCTAGCGGTGCTCGGACCCAGTACTTC. It specifies CASSSTRLPSGARTQYF. J is TRBJ2-5 and V is TRBV28; 7 nucleotides match TRBD2. V lost 4 bases, J lost 7 bases, and 18 bases stayed unmatched. Germline V gives CDR1 MDHEN, CDR2 SYDVKM. This CDR3 is 17 amino acids long.

V is TRBV5-1 and J is TRBJ1-1, with 7 bases lining up with TRBD1. V lost 2 bases to trimming and J lost 1 base; unmatched junction nucleotides: 8. This CDR3 contains 16 residues. Per germline, CDR1 SGHRS and CDR2 YFSETQ. As DNA, the CDR3 is TGCGCCAGCAGCTTAGGTGACCACAGGGGGAACACTGAAGCTTTCTTT. It encodes CASSLGDHRGNTEAFF.

The J gene is TRBJ2-3, the V gene TRBV27; the D is unclear. The germline V and J ends were trimmed by 6 bases and 0 bases, with 10 bases remaining between them. The CDR3 is 14 residues long. Germline CDR1 reads MNHEY; CDR2 reads SMNVEV (reference sequence). CDR3 in amino acids: CASSLQASTDTQYF. The CDR3 DNA follows: TGTGCCAGCAGCTTACAAGCGAGCACAGATACGCAGTATTTT.

The chain has TRBV7-2 and TRBJ2-1; D remains unclear. The V and J ends lost 5 bases and 5 bases respectively, with 16 bases between them. Germline-derived CDR1 and CDR2 are SGHTA and FQGNSA. The CDR3 is made up of 15 amino acids. CDR3 DNA: TGTGCCAGCAGCCCACCCAATCCAGAAGACAATGAGCAGTTCTTC. Translation: CASSPPNPEDNEQFF.

This chain joins TRBV19 and TRBJ2-5; 11 bases are shared with TRBD2. J lost 2 bases, V lost 5 bases, and 4 bases had no gene match. Germline loops: CDR1 LNHDA, CDR2 SQIVND (reference sequence). CDR3 size: 15 residues. CDR3 loop: CASSGLAGGQETQYF. The CDR3 DNA is TGTGCCAGTAGTGGGCTAGCGGGAGGTCAAGAGACCCAGTACTTC.